This TCR beta chain was profiled in a study of blood T cell repertoires in COVID-19. On the study more broadly: Material from acute and convalescent COVID-19 was sourced from the United States, Italy and Spain. Nucleic acid was either cDNA or gDNA, and it came from T cells, B-cell-depleted T cells, or PBMCs.

Authors' processing steps: Reference gene primer amplification gave nucleated cell count estimates. Produced via immunoSEQ multiplex PCR; TCRdb's table is partial and in-frame only. V and J calls and clone size are copied from that table; D and trimming were computed from the DNA. The table lists 75,000 to 100,000 clones, 80% to 90% of them singletons. Germline V gene data show CDR1 as MGHDK and CDR2 as SYGVNS. The CDR3 loop spans 14 amino acids. J was trimmed by 4 bases and V by 4 bases; bases with no gene match: 6. Source material: peripheral blood. J is TRBJ1-1 and V is TRBV25-1; 7 bases line up with TRBD1. The source is an elderly man with acute or convalescent COVID-19. The CDR3 loop reads CASSGQGRGTEAFF. In nucleotides, the CDR3 is TGTGCCAGCAGTGGACAGGGCAGGGGCACTGAAGCTTTCTTT.